Listed here are 6 T cell receptor beta chains from one sample, sequenced in a study of response to subunit inactivated influenza vaccine. Each CDR3 protein gets one entry after TCRdb re-called the RT-PCR reads with MiXCR. The table shows hundreds of thousands of distinct CDR3 sequences, with less than 30% occurring only once. Sequences were derived from CD4+ T cells sorted from PBMCs, sampled roughly 5 days after vaccination. The receptors stem from a man in his forties or fifties who received an inactivated influenza vaccine.

This clonotype was seen more than once but under ten times. The rearrangement links TRBV4-3 to TRBJ2-7, with 7 bases fitting TRBD2. The trim removed 4 bases at V and 2 bases at J, leaving 5 bases unmatched. CDR3 length: 14 residues. Per the germline V gene, CDR1 is LGHNA and CDR2 is YSLEER. In DNA form, the CDR3 reads TGCGCCAGCAGCCTGGAGCGGGATACCTACGAGCAGTACTTC. The encoded protein is CASSLERDTYEQYF.

This sequence joins TRBV20-1 and TRBJ2-1; a weak D match, TRBD2 (7 bases). Deletions cut 3 bases from V and 7 bases from J, with 19 bases between. The germline gives CDR1 DFQATT, CDR2 SNEGSKA (reference sequence). The CDR3 runs 15 residues. The CDR3 protein is CSARGRGGALNEQFF. As DNA, the CDR3 is TGCAGTGCTAGGGGTAGGGGGGGGGCTCTGAATGAGCAGTTCTTC.

This clonotype was seen more than once but under ten times. The J gene is TRBJ1-3, the V gene TRBV29-1; D ambiguous. Germline assignment: CDR1 SQVTM and CDR2 ANQGSEA. This CDR3 comprises 13 residues. Deletions cut 3 bases from V and 0 bases from J, with 6 bases between. The CDR3 here is CSVEENSGNTIYF. In DNA form, the CDR3 reads TGCAGCGTTGAGGAGAACTCTGGAAACACCATATATTTT.

This chain connects TRBV5-1 to TRBJ2-1; weak D call: TRBD1 (5 bases). Germline CDR1 and CDR2: SGHRS and YFSETQ. This CDR3 is 16 amino acids long. The V gene lost 4 bases and the J gene lost 2 bases, with 16 bases spanning the gap. The CDR3 sequence: CASSTGHNGPYNEQFF. The CDR3 DNA reads TGCGCCAGCAGCACAGGACACAACGGACCCTACAATGAGCAGTTCTTC. Full variable domain (remainder filled in from reference TRBV5-1 and TRBJ2-1): KAGVTQTPRYLIKTRGQQVTLSCSPISGHRSVSWYQQTPGQGLQFLFEYFSETQRNKGNFPGRFSGRQFSNSRSEMNVSTLELGDSALYLCASSTGHNGPYNEQFFGPGTRLTVL.

The V gene is TRBV30, the J gene TRBJ2-7, with 10 nucleotides matching TRBD1. CDR3 length: 15 residues. Germline CDR1 is GTSNPN and CDR2 is SVGIG (reference sequence). The J segment lost 2 bases and the V segment lost 2 bases, leaving 6 bases of the junction unmatched. CDR3 bases: TGTGCCTGGAGTACGGGACAGGGGCGAACCTACGAGCAGTACTTC. Encoded protein: CAWSTGQGRTYEQYF. The full variable domain, with the rest looked up from reference TRBV30 and TRBJ2-7, is SQTIHQWPATLVQPVGSPLSLECTVEGTSNPNLYWYRQAAGRGLQLLFYSVGIGQISSEVPQNLSASRPQDRQFILSSKKLLLSDSGFYLCAWSTGQGRTYEQYFGPGTRLTVT.

In this sample, this clonotype turned up a few times. The chain carries TRBV4-2 and TRBJ2-5, with 7 bases identical to TRBD1. Germline V gene lookup returns CDR1 LGHNA and CDR2 YNFKEQ. Trimming took 0 bases from V and 2 from J; bases not matched to a gene: 6. There are 16 residues in the CDR3. CDR3 in amino acids: CASSQEGTAKQETQYF. The CDR3 region has the DNA TGTGCCAGCAGCCAAGAGGGGACAGCCAAGCAAGAGACCCAGTACTTC.